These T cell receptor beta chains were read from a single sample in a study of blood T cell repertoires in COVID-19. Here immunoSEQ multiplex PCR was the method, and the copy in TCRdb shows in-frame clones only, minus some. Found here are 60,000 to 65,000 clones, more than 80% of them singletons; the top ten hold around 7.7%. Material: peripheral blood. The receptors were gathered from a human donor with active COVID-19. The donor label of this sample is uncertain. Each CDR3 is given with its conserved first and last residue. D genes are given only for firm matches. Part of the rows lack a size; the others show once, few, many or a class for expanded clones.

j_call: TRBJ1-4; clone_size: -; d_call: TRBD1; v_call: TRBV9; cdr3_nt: TGTGCCAGCAGCGTCCGGACAGGGACTAATGAAAAACTGTTTTTT; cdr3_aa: CASSVRTGTNEKLFF
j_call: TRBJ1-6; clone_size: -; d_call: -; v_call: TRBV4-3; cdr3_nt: TGCGCCAGCAGCCAAGGCGGGGTAACGTCCTATAATTCACCCCTCCACTTT; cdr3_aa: CASSQGGVTSYNSPLHF
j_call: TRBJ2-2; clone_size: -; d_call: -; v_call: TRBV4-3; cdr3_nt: TGCGCCAGCAGCCAATTAGAGGGGAACACCGGGGAGCTGTTTTTT; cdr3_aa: CASSQLEGNTGELFF
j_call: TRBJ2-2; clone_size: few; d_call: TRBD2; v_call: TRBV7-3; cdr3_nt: TGTGCCAGCAGCTTAAAGGGGACTAGCGGAACCGGGGAGCTGTTTTTT; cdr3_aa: CASSLKGTSGTGELFF
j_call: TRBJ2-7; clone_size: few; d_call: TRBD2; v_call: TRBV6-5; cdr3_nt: TGTGCCAGCAGGATAGCGGGTCTCGGCGAGCAGTACTTC; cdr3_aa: CASRIAGLGEQYF
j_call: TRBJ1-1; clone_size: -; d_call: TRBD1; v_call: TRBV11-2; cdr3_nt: TGTGCCAGCAGCGAAGACAGGGGACCATACACTGAAGCTTTCTTT; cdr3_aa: CASSEDRGPYTEAFF
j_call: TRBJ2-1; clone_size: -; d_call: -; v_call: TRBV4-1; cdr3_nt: TGCGCCAGCAGCCAAGAAAAAGGGTGGGACTTCTCCTACAATGAGCAGTTCTTC; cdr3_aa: CASSQEKGWDFSYNEQFF
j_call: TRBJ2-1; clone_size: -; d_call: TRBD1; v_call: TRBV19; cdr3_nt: TGTGCCAGTAGTATGGACAGGAGCTCCTACAATGAGCAGTTCTTC; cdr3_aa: CASSMDRSSYNEQFF
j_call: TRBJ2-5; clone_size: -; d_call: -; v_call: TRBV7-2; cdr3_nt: TGTGCCAGCAGCCCCCACGTGGACTGGAAAGAGACCCAGTACTTC; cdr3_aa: CASSPHVDWKETQYF
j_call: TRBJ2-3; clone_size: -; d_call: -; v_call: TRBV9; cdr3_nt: TGTGCCAGCAGCGTCAACCAGGGAAGGGATACGCAGTATTTT; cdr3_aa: CASSVNQGRDTQYF
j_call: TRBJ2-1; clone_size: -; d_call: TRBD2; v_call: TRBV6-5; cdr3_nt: TGTGCCAGCATTGGGACTAGCGGGGGCTACAATGAGCAGTTCTTC; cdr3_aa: CASIGTSGGYNEQFF
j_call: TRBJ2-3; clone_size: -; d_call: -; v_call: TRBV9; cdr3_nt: TGTGCCAGCAGCGCCGGGACACGCCTGATGTTAGGAGATACGCAGTATTTT; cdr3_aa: CASSAGTRLMLGDTQYF
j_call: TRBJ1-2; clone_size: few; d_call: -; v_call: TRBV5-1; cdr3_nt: TGCGCCAGCAGCTTGGAGCAGGGAAACTATGGCTACACCTTC; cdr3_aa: CASSLEQGNYGYTF
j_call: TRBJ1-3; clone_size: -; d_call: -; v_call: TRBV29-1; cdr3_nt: TGCAGCGTTGGACAGTTCTCTGGAAACACCATATATTTT; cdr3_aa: CSVGQFSGNTIYF
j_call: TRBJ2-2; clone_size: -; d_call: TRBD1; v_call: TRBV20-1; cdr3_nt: TGCAGTGCTAGTGACAGGGCCTATAACACCGGGGAGCTGTTTTTT; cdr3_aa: CSASDRAYNTGELFF
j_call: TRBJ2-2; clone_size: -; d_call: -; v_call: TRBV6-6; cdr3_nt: TGTGCCAGCAACCAGGGTTCCGGGGAGCTGTTTTTT; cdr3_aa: CASNQGSGELFF
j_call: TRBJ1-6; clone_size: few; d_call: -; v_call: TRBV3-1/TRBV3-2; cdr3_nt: TGTGCCAGCAGCCAAGACAGGGGTCTACCCCTCCACTTT; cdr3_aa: CASSQDRGLPLHF
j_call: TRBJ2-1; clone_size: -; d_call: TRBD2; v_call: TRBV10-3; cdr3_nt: TGTGCCATCAGTGAGTCGACAGGAGCGGGAGGGCCTCGCAATGAGCAGTTCTTC; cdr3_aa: CAISESTGAGGPRNEQFF
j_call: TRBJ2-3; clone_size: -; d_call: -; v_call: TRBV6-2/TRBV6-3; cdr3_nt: TGTGCCAGCAGTTATCTACAGGGGGGGAGCGGACCCAGCACAGATACGCAGTATTTT; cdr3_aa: CASSYLQGGSGPSTDTQYF
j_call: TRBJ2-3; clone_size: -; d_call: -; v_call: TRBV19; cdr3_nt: TGTGCCAGTAGTATAGATTTCAGGGAATCAGATACGCAGTATTTT; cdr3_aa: CASSIDFRESDTQYF
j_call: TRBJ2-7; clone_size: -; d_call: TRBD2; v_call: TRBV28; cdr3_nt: TGTGCCAGCAGTCGGACTAGCGGGAGGGGTAACGAGCAGTACTTC; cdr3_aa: CASSRTSGRGNEQYF
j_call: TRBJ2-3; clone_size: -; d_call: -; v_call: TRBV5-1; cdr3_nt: TGCGCCAGCAGCTTGGACGGGGGCACAGATACGCAGTATTTT; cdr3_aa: CASSLDGGTDTQYF
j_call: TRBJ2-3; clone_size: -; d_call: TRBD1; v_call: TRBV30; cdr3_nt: TGTGCCTGGAGTGTGGGACAGGGGGCAGGCACAGATACGCAGTATTTT; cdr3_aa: CAWSVGQGAGTDTQYF
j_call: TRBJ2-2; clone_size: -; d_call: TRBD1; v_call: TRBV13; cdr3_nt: TGTGCCAGCAGCTCAAGACAGGGAGTAGACACCGGGGAGCTGTTTTTT; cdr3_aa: CASSSRQGVDTGELFF
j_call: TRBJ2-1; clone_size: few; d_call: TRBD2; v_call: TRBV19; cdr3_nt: TGTGCCAGTAACCCCGGACTAGCGGGAAGTCCTGAGCAGTTCTTC; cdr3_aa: CASNPGLAGSPEQFF
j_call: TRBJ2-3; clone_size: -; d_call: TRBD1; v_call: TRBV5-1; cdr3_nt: TGCGCCAGCAGCCGGGACAGGGCTGGCACAGATACGCAGTATTTT; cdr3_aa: CASSRDRAGTDTQYF
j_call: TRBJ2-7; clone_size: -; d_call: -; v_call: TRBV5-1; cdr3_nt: TGCGCCAGCAGCGCGGACCTCCGGGGCGAGCAGTACTTC; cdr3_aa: CASSADLRGEQYF
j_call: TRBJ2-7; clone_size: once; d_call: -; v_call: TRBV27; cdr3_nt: TGTGCCAGCAGTCCTTCACAGGGAGCCCACTCCTACGAGCAGTACTTC; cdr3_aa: CASSPSQGAHSYEQYF
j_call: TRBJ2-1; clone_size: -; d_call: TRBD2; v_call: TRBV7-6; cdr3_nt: TGTGCCAGCAGCTCCCCCGGGACTAGCGGGAGTCGGGAGCAGTTCTTC; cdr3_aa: CASSSPGTSGSREQFF
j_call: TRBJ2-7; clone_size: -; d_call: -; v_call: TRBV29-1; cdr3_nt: TGCAGCGTTGAAGGCGGGACGACCTACGAGCAGTACTTC; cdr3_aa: CSVEGGTTYEQYF
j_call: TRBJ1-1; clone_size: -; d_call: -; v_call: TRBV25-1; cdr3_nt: TGTGCCAGCAGTGAAACCCGAGGCAGAGCGAACACTGAAGCTTTCTTT; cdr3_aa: CASSETRGRANTEAFF
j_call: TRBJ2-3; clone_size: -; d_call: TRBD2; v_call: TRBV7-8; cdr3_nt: TGTGCCAGCAGCTCTCCGTCCGGACTAGCGGGGGGGCATAGTTTAGATACGCAGTATTTT; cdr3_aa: CASSSPSGLAGGHSLDTQYF
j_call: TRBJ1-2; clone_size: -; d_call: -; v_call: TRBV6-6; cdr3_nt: TGTGCCAGCAGTAAGGAGGGGTTTGATGGCTACACCTTC; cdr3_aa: CASSKEGFDGYTF
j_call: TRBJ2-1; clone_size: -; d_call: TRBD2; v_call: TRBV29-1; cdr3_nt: TGCAGCGTTGACCCGGGACTAGCGGAAAACAATGAGCAGTTCTTC; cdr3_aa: CSVDPGLAENNEQFF
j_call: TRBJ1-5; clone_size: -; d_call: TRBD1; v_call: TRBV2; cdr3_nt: TGTGCCAGCAGTGAAAGACAGGGGGGAGGCAATCAGCCCCAGCATTTT; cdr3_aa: CASSERQGGGNQPQHF
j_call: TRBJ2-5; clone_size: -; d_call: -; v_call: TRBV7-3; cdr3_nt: TGTGCCAGCAGCAGGAGCCCGGGACAAGGGGCGACCCAGTACTTC; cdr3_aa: CASSRSPGQGATQYF
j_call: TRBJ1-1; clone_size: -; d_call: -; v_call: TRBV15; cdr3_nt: TGTGCCACCAGCAGAGAGGTCGGGGGAGCTTTCTTT; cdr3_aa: CATSREVGGAFF
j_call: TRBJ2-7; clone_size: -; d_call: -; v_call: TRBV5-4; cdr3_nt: TGTGCCAGCAGCAATCACATGGTCTACGAGCAGTACTTC; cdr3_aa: CASSNHMVYEQYF
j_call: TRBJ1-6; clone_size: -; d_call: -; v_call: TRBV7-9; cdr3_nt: TGTGCCAGCAGCTTAGCGGGGCAGGGATCCAATTCACCCCTCCACTTT; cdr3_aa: CASSLAGQGSNSPLHF
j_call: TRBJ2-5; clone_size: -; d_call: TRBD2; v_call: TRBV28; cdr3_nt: TGTGCCAGCAGTACCCCTGGTAGCGGGAGGGGAGAGACCCAGTACTTC; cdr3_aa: CASSTPGSGRGETQYF
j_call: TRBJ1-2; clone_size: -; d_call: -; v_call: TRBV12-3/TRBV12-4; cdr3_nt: TGTGCCAGCAGCTATCAAACTCCTGGCTACACCTTC; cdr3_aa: CASSYQTPGYTF
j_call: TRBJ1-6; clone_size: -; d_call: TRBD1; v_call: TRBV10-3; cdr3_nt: TGTGCCATCAGTGCCAGGGGGTCCTATAATTCACCCCTCCACTTT; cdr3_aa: CAISARGSYNSPLHF
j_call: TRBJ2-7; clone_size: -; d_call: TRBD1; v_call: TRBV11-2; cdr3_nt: TGTGCCAGCAGCTTCCGAGGGGGACAGACCTACGAGCAGTACTTC; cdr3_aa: CASSFRGGQTYEQYF
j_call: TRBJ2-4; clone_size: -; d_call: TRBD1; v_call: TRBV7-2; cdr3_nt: TGTGCCAGCAGAGAACCGGGACAGAAAAACATTCAGTACTTC; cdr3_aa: CASREPGQKNIQYF
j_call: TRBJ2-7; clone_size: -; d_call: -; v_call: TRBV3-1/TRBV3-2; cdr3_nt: TGTGCCAGCAGCGTGGACAGGAGGGGAGAGCAGTACTTC; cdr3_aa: CASSVDRRGEQYF